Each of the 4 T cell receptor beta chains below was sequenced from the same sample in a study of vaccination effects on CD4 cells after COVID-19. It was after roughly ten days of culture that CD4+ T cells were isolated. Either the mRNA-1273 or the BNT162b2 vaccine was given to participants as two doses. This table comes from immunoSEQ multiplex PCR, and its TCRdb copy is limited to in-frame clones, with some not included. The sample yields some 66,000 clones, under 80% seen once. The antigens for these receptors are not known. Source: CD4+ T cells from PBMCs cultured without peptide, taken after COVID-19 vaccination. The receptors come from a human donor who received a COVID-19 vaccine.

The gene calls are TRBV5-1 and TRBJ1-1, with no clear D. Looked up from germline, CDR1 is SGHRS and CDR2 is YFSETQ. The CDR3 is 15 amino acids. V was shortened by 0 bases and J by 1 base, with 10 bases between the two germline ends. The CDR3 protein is CASSLDPGWNTEAFF. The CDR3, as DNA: TGCGCCAGCAGCTTGGATCCGGGGTGGAACACTGAAGCTTTCTTT.

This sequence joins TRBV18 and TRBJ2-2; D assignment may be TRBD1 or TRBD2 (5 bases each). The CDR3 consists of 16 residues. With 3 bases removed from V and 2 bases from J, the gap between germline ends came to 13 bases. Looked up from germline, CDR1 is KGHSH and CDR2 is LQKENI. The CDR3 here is CASSPPGRINTGELFF. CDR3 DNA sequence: TGTGCCAGCTCACCCCCGGGACGGATCAACACCGGGGAGCTGTTTTTT.

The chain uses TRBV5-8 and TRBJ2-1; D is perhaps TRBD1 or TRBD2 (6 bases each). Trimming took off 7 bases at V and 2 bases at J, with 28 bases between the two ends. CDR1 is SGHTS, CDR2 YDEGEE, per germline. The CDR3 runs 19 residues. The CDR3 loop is CASPEGLGGPEGPYNEQFF. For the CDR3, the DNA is TGTGCCAGCCCTGAAGGACTCGGGGGCCCCGAGGGGCCCTACAATGAGCAGTTCTTC.

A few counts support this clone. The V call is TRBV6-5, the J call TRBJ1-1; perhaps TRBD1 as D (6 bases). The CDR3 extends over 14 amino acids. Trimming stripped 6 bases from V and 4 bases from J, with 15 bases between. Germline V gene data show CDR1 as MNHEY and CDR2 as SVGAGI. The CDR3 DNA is TGTGCCAGCAGCTCTATTTACAGGGTCACTGAAGCTTTCTTT. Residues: CASSSIYRVTEAFF.